The 10 T cell receptor beta chains in this list originate from one sample, sequenced in a study of synovial regulatory T cells in juvenile arthritis. The protocol was immunoSEQ multiplex PCR, while the TCRdb copy is restricted to in-frame clones and leaves out a portion. The repertoire table contains 9,600 or so clones. The material sequenced was Treg cells from blood. As to subset: remaining (HLA-DR-negative) circulating blood Treg cells. The source of these receptors is a donor aged 2-35 years with juvenile idiopathic arthritis.

The V call is TRBV2, the J call TRBJ2-5; the D call of TRBD2 rests on TCRdb alone, since no DNA is present to check it. This CDR3 spans 12 amino acids. No DNA has been recorded. CDR1 and CDR2 (germline): SNHLY, FYNNEI. The CDR3 spells CASARERETQYF.

This chain uses TRBV6-7 with TRBJ2-1; TCRdb returns TRBD2, unconfirmable since there is no DNA. TRBV6-7 is marked as an open reading frame, function uncertain. The CDR3 totals 16 residues. A DNA sequence was not provided. The CDR3 sequence is CASSYSALAGGYWEFF.

The chain has TRBV7-8 and TRBJ1-3. Germline values: CDR1 SGHVS, CDR2 FQNEAQ. The CDR3 runs to 12 residues. The DNA is not on file. Here the CDR3 reads CASSFDGNTIYF.

This clone is deemed medium-sized by its frequency. The rearrangement joins TRBV4-2 to TRBJ1-3. From germline, CDR1 is LGHNA and CDR2 YNFKEQ. The CDR3 is 13 residues long. The DNA sequence is not available. This CDR3 is CASSPETTNTIYF.

This clone counts as medium-sized (0.01 to 0.1%) by frequency. This chain joins TRBV2 and TRBJ1-3. The CDR3 runs to 12 residues. No DNA appears here. Germline loops: CDR1 SNHLY, CDR2 FYNNEI. Here the CDR3 reads CARRSGGNTIYF. The entire variable domain, with the rest obtained from reference TRBV2 and TRBJ1-3, is as follows: EPEVTQTPSHQVTQMGQEVILRCVPISNHLYFYWYRQILGQKVEFLVSFYNNEISEKSEIFDDQFSVERPDGSNFTLKIRSTKLEDSAMYFCARRSGGNTIYFGEGSWLTVV.

This chain links TRBV4-3 with TRBJ1-3; TCRdb's D call of TRBD1 is untestable without DNA. This CDR3 has 17 residues. No DNA accompanies this entry. Germline V gene data show CDR1 as LGHNA and CDR2 as YSLEER. The CDR3 sequence is CASSQGLQGRSGNTIYF.

This chain links TRBV5-6 with TRBJ2-3; TCRdb returns TRBD1, unconfirmable since there is no DNA. The CDR3 loop spans 15 amino acids. DNA is not recorded here. CDR1 and CDR2 (germline): SGHDT, YYEEEE. CDR3 residues: CASRSGFGGTDTQYF.

This chain connects TRBV15 to TRBJ2-1; the D call from TCRdb, TRBD1, cannot be confirmed without DNA. The CDR3 has 12 residues. No coding sequence is recorded. Germline lookup yields CDR1 LNHNV and CDR2 YYDKDF (reference sequence). CDR3 in amino acids: CATSRQGNEQFF.

The chain employs TRBV30 and TRBJ2-7. CDR3 length: 13 residues. Only the protein is on record. Germline CDR1 GTSNPN, CDR2 SVGIG (reference sequence). The CDR3 here is CAWSVGDPYEQYF.

The V and J genes are TRBV5-6 and TRBJ2-3; TCRdb calls TRBD1, which cannot be checked without DNA. Germline V gives CDR1 SGHDT, CDR2 YYEEEE. The CDR3 has 18 amino acids. No coding sequence is recorded. The CDR3 spells CASSLIVGQPLGGDTQYF. The whole variable domain, filled in from reference TRBV5-6 and TRBJ2-3, reads DAGVTQSPTHLIKTRGQQVTLRCSPKSGHDTVSWYQQALGQGPQFIFQYYEEEERQRGNFPDRFSGHQFPNYSSELNVNALLLGDSALYLCASSLIVGQPLGGDTQYFGPGTRLTVL.